The count of the clone carrying this T cell receptor (beta chain) is one. Its antigen is unknown. The CDR3 loop spans 16 amino acids. With 3 bases clipped from V and 4 bases from J, the junction kept 10 bases outside the gene matches. Germline loops: CDR1 SGHTA, CDR2 FQGNSA. PCR used 60 Vbeta primers and 13 Jbeta primers. The method was immunoSEQ multiplex PCR; TCRdb's version includes in-frame clones alone and lacks a portion of them. The sample has around 120,000 clones; about 80% are singletons. These data come from a study of cytomegalovirus exposure and HLA in healthy donors. Study details: Within the Caucasian-associated ancestry cluster were more than 75% of the approximately 390 genotyped donors.

The study's findings and limits: A later analysis by the authors found several of the most significant clusters apparently linked to common viral pathogens.

The source of this sequence is a man in his 60s in good health and CMV-seropositive. V usage is TRBV7-2 and J usage is TRBJ2-5; 8 bases line up with TRBD2. The sample taken for sequencing was PBMCs. The CDR3 DNA reads as TGTGCCAGCAGCTTCCCCTCGGGGGGGGACTCAGAGACCCAGTACTTC. Translation: CASSFPSGGDSETQYF. Drawing the rest from reference TRBV7-2 and TRBJ2-5, the complete variable domain is GAGVSQSPSNKVTEKGKDVELRCDPISGHTALYWYRQSLGQGLEFLIYFQGNSAPDKSGLPSDRFSAERTGGSVSTLTIQRTQQEDSAVYLCASSFPSGGDSETQYFGPGTRLLVL.